The 26 T cell receptor beta chains given below trace back to one sample, sequenced in a study of radiation and T cells in renal cell carcinoma. Produced via immunoSEQ multiplex PCR; TCRdb's table is partial and in-frame only. This repertoire shows more than 95,000 clones, around 82% found once; its top ten account for roughly 5.9%. Specified time point: blood 2 weeks post-SBRT. Treatment here: 15 Gy SBRT to primary tumor, nephrectomy 4 weeks later. The material sequenced was blood, taken from a patient whose treatment included radiotherapy and nephrectomy. The source is a man aged 50 or older with renal cell carcinoma.

This clone has a handful of counts. The chain combines TRBV2 with TRBJ1-1; D not resolved. Deletions cut 6 bases from V and 12 bases from J, with 17 bases between. Germline V gives CDR1 SNHLY, CDR2 FYNNEI. CDR3 length: 12 residues. The CDR3 region has the DNA TGTGCCAGCAGCGATGACCACGTCGGGACTTTCTTT. It translates to CASSDDHVGTFF.

This clone was seen only once. The genes are TRBV9 and TRBJ2-7; 7 nucleotides match TRBD1. Losses at the gene ends were 4 bases for V and 2 bases for J; bases not matched to a gene: 15. In germline, CDR1 is SGDLS, CDR2 YYNGEE. This CDR3 is 17 amino acids long. CDR3: CASSLQSATGRPYEQYF. DNA of the CDR3: TGTGCCAGCAGCCTACAAAGTGCGACAGGGCGGCCCTACGAGCAGTACTTC.

The V gene is TRBV7-2, the J gene TRBJ2-2; 7 positions agree with TRBD1. The germline V gene encodes CDR1 SGHTA and CDR2 FQGNSA. V shed 2 bases, J shed 6 bases, and the junction held 3 bases outside the gene matches. The CDR3 totals 14 residues. DNA for the CDR3: TGTGCCAGCAGCTTAAACAGGGGACCCGGGGAGCTGTTTTTT. It specifies CASSLNRGPGELFF.

This clone came up a few times. V usage is TRBV11-3 and J usage is TRBJ2-2; 7 positions agree with TRBD1. Germline CDR1 SGHNT, CDR2 YENEEA. V dropped 5 bases and J dropped 5; count of bases not matched to a gene: 5. The length of the CDR3 is 14 residues. The DNA of the CDR3 is TGTGCCAGCAGCCGCACACAGGGGACCGGGGAGCTGTTTTTT. This encodes CASSRTQGTGELFF.

The chain uses TRBV9 and TRBJ2-3; D call uncertain. CDR1 SGDLS and CDR2 YYNGEE come from the germline V gene. V was clipped by 3 bases and J by 0 bases, with 2 bases between them. The CDR3 spans 12 residues. CDR3 residues: CASSGSTDTQYF. The CDR3 nucleotides are TGTGCCAGCAGCGGTAGCACAGATACGCAGTATTTT.

The chain recombines TRBV30 with TRBJ1-5, with 8 bases identical to TRBD1. CDR3 length equals 14 residues. Per the germline V gene, CDR1 is GTSNPN and CDR2 is SVGIG (reference sequence). The trim removed 1 base at V and 6 bases at J, leaving 5 bases unmatched. CDR3 nucleotide sequence: TGTGCCTGGAGTGGGACAGGGATTGGTCAGCCCCAGCATTTT. It specifies CAWSGTGIGQPQHF.

A remark on this clone: Other DNA sequences in this specimen translate into the identical CDR3. This CDR3 reads CASSRGLAGVGDTQYF. CDR3 DNA: TGTGCCAGCAGCCGAGGACTAGCGGGAGTCGGAGATACGCAGTATTTT. The V gene is TRBV5-6, the J gene TRBJ2-3, with TRBD2 matching 13 bases. This CDR3 is 16 amino acids long. The V segment lost 4 bases and the J segment 5 bases; nucleotides outside the gene matches: 7. Germline values: CDR1 SGHDT, CDR2 YYEEEE. Based on the CDR3 plus reference TRBV5-6 and TRBJ2-3, the full variable domain is DAGVTQSPTHLIKTRGQQVTLRCSPKSGHDTVSWYQQALGQGPQFIFQYYEEEERQRGNFPDRFSGHQFPNYSSELNVNALLLGDSALYLCASSRGLAGVGDTQYFGPGTRLTVL.

This clone was detected a few times. This chain links TRBV19 with TRBJ1-5; D is undetermined. V was cut by 4 bases and J by 2 bases, with 12 bases left in between. Germline-derived CDR1 and CDR2 are LNHDA and SQIVND (reference sequence). The length of the CDR3 is 15 residues. The CDR3 reads CASSTHGGGNQPQHF. The CDR3, as DNA: TGTGCCAGTAGTACCCATGGCGGGGGCAATCAGCCCCAGCATTTT. Filled out from reference TRBV19 and TRBJ1-5, the complete variable domain reads DGGITQSPKYLFRKEGQNVTLSCEQNLNHDAMYWYRQDPGQGLRLIYYSQIVNDFQKGDIAEGYSVSREKKESFPLTVTSAQKNPTAFYLCASSTHGGGNQPQHFGDGTRLSIL.

The genes are TRBV6-6 and TRBJ2-1; 7 nucleotides align to TRBD1. CDR1 is MNHNY and CDR2 is SVGAGI in the germline V gene (reference sequence). This CDR3 region has 15 residues. V lost 2 bases and J lost 6; bases outside the gene matches: 7. The DNA for the CDR3 is TGTGCCAGCAGTTACCCGACAGGGCAGGGCAATGAGCAGTTCTTC. It is translated as CASSYPTGQGNEQFF.

This clone has more than one count but fewer than ten. This chain links TRBV4-1 with TRBJ2-7; tentative D call: TRBD2 (5 bases). This CDR3 is built from 19 residues. Trimming pared 4 bases from V and 0 bases from J, leaving 25 bases between. Germline assignment: CDR1 MGHRA and CDR2 YSYEKL. The CDR3: CASSPFGMNRPSSSYEQYF. The CDR3 DNA sequence: TGCGCCAGCAGCCCTTTCGGGATGAATCGGCCCTCGAGCTCCTACGAGCAGTACTTC.

This sequence joins TRBV5-1 and TRBJ2-7; 9 bases are shared with TRBD1. Germline V lookup: CDR1 SGHRS, CDR2 YFSETQ. The ends lost 4 bases at V and 3 bases at J; junction bases unmatched: 8. This CDR3 comprises 15 residues. In nucleotides, the CDR3 is TGCGCCAGCAGCGACCCCCGACAGGGGGGCTACGAGCAGTACTTC. This sequence encodes CASSDPRQGGYEQYF.

In its sample, this clone was seen once. The chain carries TRBV28 and TRBJ2-2; D assignment may be TRBD1 or TRBD2 (6 bases each). V gave up 10 bases and J gave up 5 bases, with 17 bases separating them. This CDR3 spans 14 amino acids. Germline values: CDR1 MDHEN, CDR2 SYDVKM. The CDR3 DNA is TGTGCCACTTCCGGGACACGGGAGACCGGGGAGCTGTTTTTT. This encodes CATSGTRETGELFF.

The chain links TRBV7-9 to TRBJ1-1; D ambiguous. This CDR3 is 13 amino acids long. Trimming shortened V by 1 base and J by 3 bases, and 6 bases separated the two germline ends. Per germline, CDR1 SEHNR and CDR2 FQNEAQ (reference sequence). This chain's CDR3 is CASSLVEYTEAFF. The CDR3 nucleotides read TGTGCCAGCAGCTTAGTGGAGTACACTGAAGCTTTCTTT.

V usage is TRBV30 and J usage is TRBJ1-2; D gene uncertain. The V and J ends lost 0 bases and 5 bases respectively, with 7 bases between them. The CDR3 covers 12 residues. Germline assignment: CDR1 GTSNPN and CDR2 SVGIG (reference sequence). CDR3 nucleotide sequence: TGTGCCTGGAGTGTAACCTATTATGGCTACACCTTC. Translation gives CAWSVTYYGYTF.

The chain links TRBV6-5 to TRBJ1-6; D might be TRBD1 (5 bases). Germline V gene sequence: CDR1 MNHEY, CDR2 SVGAGI. Trimming removed 2 bases from V and 9 bases from J, with 14 bases in between. This CDR3 contains 15 residues. The CDR3 here is CASSYRGELGSPLHF. The CDR3 nucleotides are TGTGCCAGCAGTTACCGGGGGGAATTGGGTTCACCCCTCCACTTT.

Many counts were recorded for this clone. The chain employs TRBV7-9 and TRBJ2-7; D assignment may be TRBD1 or TRBD2 (5 bases each). Germline values: CDR1 SEHNR, CDR2 FQNEAQ (reference sequence). Deletions cut 5 bases from V and 7 bases from J, with 15 bases between. The CDR3 is 13 amino acids. The CDR3: CASSLGTNQEQYF. DNA of the CDR3: TGTGCCAGCAGCCTCGGGACCAACCAGGAGCAGTACTTC.

J is TRBJ2-5 and V is TRBV18; TRBD2 is a possible D gene (6 bases). V lost 3 bases to trimming and J lost 5 bases, with 16 bases between them. The germline V gene encodes CDR1 KGHSH and CDR2 LQKENI. This CDR3 has 15 residues. In nucleotides, the CDR3 is TGTGCCAGCTCACCTGAAGCCGGGGGAGAGGAGACCCAGTACTTC. Residues: CASSPEAGGEETQYF. The full variable domain, with the rest looked up from reference TRBV18 and TRBJ2-5, is NAGVMQNPRHLVRRRGQEARLRCSPMKGHSHVYWYRQLPEEGLKFMVYLQKENIIDESGMPKERFSAEFPKEGPSILRIQQVVRGDSAAYFCASSPEAGGEETQYFGPGTRLLVL.

In its sample, this clone was seen once. This chain joins TRBV11-2 and TRBJ2-7; D call uncertain. The CDR3 has 12 residues. Trimming pared 6 bases from V and 3 bases from J, leaving 9 bases between. CDR1 is SGHAT, CDR2 FQNNGV, per germline. CDR3 sequence (DNA): TGTGCCAGCAGTCCCACTGGCTACGAGCAGTACTTC. It specifies CASSPTGYEQYF.

The chain carries TRBV9 and TRBJ2-1, with a tentative D call TRBD1 (6 bases). The CDR3 loop spans 15 amino acids. V lost 0 bases, J lost 4 bases, and 11 bases lay in between. The germline gives CDR1 SGDLS, CDR2 YYNGEE. CDR3 bases: TGTGCCAGCAGCGTAGGAAGGGGGAAGTACAATGAGCAGTTCTTC. It encodes CASSVGRGKYNEQFF.

This chain connects TRBV9 to TRBJ1-2; TRBD1 matches at 8 bases. This CDR3 has 16 residues. Germline lookup yields CDR1 SGDLS and CDR2 YYNGEE. V was clipped by 6 bases and J by 4 bases; unmatched bases: 14. CDR3 nucleotides: TGTGCCAGCAAACGTGAGCAGGGGGCTTCGAGCTATGGCTACACCTTC. Protein sequence: CASKREQGASSYGYTF. Based on the CDR3 plus reference TRBV9 and TRBJ1-2, the full variable domain is DSGVTQTPKHLITATGQRVTLRCSPRSGDLSVYWYQQSLDQGLQFLIQYYNGEERAKGNILERFSAQQFPDLHSELNLSSLELGDSALYFCASKREQGASSYGYTFGSGTRLTVV.

The gene calls are TRBV7-8 and TRBJ2-7; 12 nucleotides match TRBD1. The germline CDR1 and CDR2 sequences are SGHVS and FQNEAQ. V shed 5 bases and J 3 bases; nucleotides not matched to a gene: 5. The CDR3 spans 15 residues. CDR3 in DNA: TGTGCCAGCAGCCCGGGACAGGGGGCCCTCTACGAGCAGTACTTC. Translation: CASSPGQGALYEQYF.

This chain uses TRBV6-1 with TRBJ2-5, with 7 bases identical to TRBD2. Germline assignment: CDR1 MNHNS and CDR2 SASEGT. Trimming cost V 2 bases and J 4 bases; bases outside gene matches: 7. This CDR3 has 15 residues. CDR3 protein: CASSESREMVETQYF. In DNA form, the CDR3 reads TGTGCCAGCAGTGAATCGCGGGAGATGGTAGAGACCCAGTACTTC.

The chain links TRBV2 to TRBJ2-1; possibly TRBD1 or TRBD2 for D (5 bases each). V dropped 2 bases and J dropped 2 bases, with 10 bases sitting between them. Germline V lookup: CDR1 SNHLY, CDR2 FYNNEI. The CDR3 covers 15 residues. CDR3 in amino acids: CASSESEGTYNEQFF. CDR3 DNA: TGTGCCAGCAGTGAAAGTGAGGGGACCTACAATGAGCAGTTCTTC.

This clone showed up many times. The genes are TRBV19 and TRBJ2-2, with 10 bases fitting TRBD1. This CDR3 has 14 amino acids. Germline V gives CDR1 LNHDA, CDR2 SQIVND (reference sequence). Trimming removed 9 bases from V and 4 bases from J; junction bases left unmatched: 5. CDR3 coding DNA: TGTGCCAGCGAAAGGACAGGGGGCACCGGGGAGCTGTTTTTT. It specifies CASERTGGTGELFF.

The DNA of the CDR3 is TGTGCCAGCAACATAAACAGGGGAACCTACAATGAGCAGTTCTTC. It specifies CASNINRGTYNEQFF. The V gene is TRBV6-1, the J gene TRBJ2-1; 7 nucleotides align to TRBD1. Trimming at V came to 7 bases and at J to 2 bases, leaving 8 bases not matched to a gene. From germline, CDR1 is MNHNS and CDR2 SASEGT. This CDR3 has 15 residues.

The chain couples TRBV29-1 to TRBJ2-7; 12 nucleotides line up with TRBD1. Trimming cost V 4 bases and J 6 bases; bases outside gene matches: 4. This CDR3 region has 13 residues. Germline values: CDR1 SQVTM, CDR2 ANQGSEA. The CDR3 here is CSVAGTGGREQYF. CDR3 coding DNA: TGCAGCGTTGCAGGGACAGGGGGCCGCGAGCAGTACTTC.